The source of this TCR beta chain is a study of cytomegalovirus exposure and HLA in healthy donors. Overall study results and limits: It is likely that the observed cluster of highly shared sequence variants was a sequencing artifact. In an earlier analysis, about 90% or about 30%: the productive usage of most TCR beta V segments.

It was with 60 Vbeta and 13 Jbeta primers that the PCR ran. Produced via immunoSEQ multiplex PCR; TCRdb's table is partial and in-frame only. The sample holds approximately 110,000 clones, just under 75% seen once. This clone has a handful of counts. The antigen remains undetermined. The germline gives CDR1 LNHDA, CDR2 SQIVND (reference sequence). This CDR3 is 16 amino acids long. V lost 5 bases and J lost 1, with 15 bases in between. The rearrangement links TRBV19 to TRBJ2-1, with D possibly matching TRBD2 (5 bases). This TCR was sampled from a man between 50 and 59 years old in good health and CMV-seropositive. The sequencing sample was made of PBMCs. Here the CDR3 DNA reads TGTGCCAGTAGTTTAAGGACGGGATTGTCCTACAATGAGCAGTTCTTC. Translation: CASSLRTGLSYNEQFF.